Following are 10 T cell receptor beta chains from one sample sequenced in a study of T-cell reconstitution after alpha-beta-depleted transplantation in children. Unique molecular identifiers were incorporated when the TCRbeta library was constructed. One entry per CDR3 protein, called by TCRdb with MiXCR from the PCR reads. The sample contains over 25,000 distinct CDR3 sequences, roughly 19% of which appear only once. Sequences were derived from PBMCs, mostly from graft donor cells, sampled 60 days after TCRalphabeta/CD19-depleted stem cell transplant. The receptors come from a male patient aged 2-10 years who had a stem cell transplant for acute lymphoblastic leukemia, so the T cells may come from the graft donor.

This clonotype was seen at least ten times. The gene calls are TRBV25-1 and TRBJ1-1; D might be TRBD1 (6 bases). Looked up from germline, CDR1 is MGHDK and CDR2 is SYGVNS. The CDR3 spans 12 residues. V was trimmed by 9 bases and J by 1 base, leaving 9 bases between them. In DNA, the CDR3 is TGTGCCAGTAAGGGGGGGAACACTGAAGCTTTCTTT. Its protein is CASKGGNTEAFF.

This clonotype was counted ten times or more. V usage is TRBV7-2 and J usage is TRBJ2-3; no reliable D call. V shed 1 base and J shed 0 bases, with 2 bases lying between them. CDR1 is SGHTA and CDR2 is FQGNSA in the germline V gene. This CDR3 comprises 13 residues. The CDR3 DNA follows: TGTGCCAGCAGCTTAGAAAGCACAGATACGCAGTATTTT. It translates to CASSLESTDTQYF.

This clonotype was seen just once. V and J are TRBV19 and TRBJ2-2; D is unresolved. The CDR3 is 13 residues long. The V end was cut by 3 bases, the J end by 8 bases, with 10 bases between. Germline CDR1 is LNHDA and CDR2 is SQIVND (reference sequence). CDR3 residues: CASSMGVEGELFF. The CDR3 DNA is TGTGCCAGTAGTATGGGTGTTGAGGGGGAGCTGTTTTTT.

Ten or more counts support this clonotype. The chain combines TRBV7-8 with TRBJ2-1; 10 bases align to TRBD2. The junction had 4 bases not matched to a gene; V was cut back by 5 bases and J by 9 bases. This CDR3 spans 13 amino acids. CDR1 is SGHVS and CDR2 is FQNEAQ in the germline V gene. CDR3 sequence reads: CASSTTSGTEQFF. As DNA, the CDR3 is TGTGCCAGCAGCACTACTAGCGGGACTGAGCAGTTCTTC.

The chain couples TRBV6-5 to TRBJ1-2; D not certain. Trimming pared 6 bases from V and 4 bases from J, leaving 9 bases between. Germline V gene sequence: CDR1 MNHEY, CDR2 SVGAGI. The CDR3 totals 12 residues. CDR3 nucleotides: TGTGCCAGCAGCCCCGTGGGCTATGGCTACACCTTC. Its protein product is CASSPVGYGYTF.

J is TRBJ2-2 and V is TRBV4-2, with D tentatively TRBD1 or TRBD2 (5 bases each). The CDR3 has 15 amino acids. Trimming shortened V by 0 bases and J by 6 bases, and 11 bases separated the two germline ends. The germline V gene has CDR1 LGHNA and CDR2 YNFKEQ. CDR3 bases: TGTGCCAGCAGCCAAGACCCCCTGGGGGCCGGGGAGCTGTTTTTT. Amino acids: CASSQDPLGAGELFF.

This clonotype was seen a handful of times. The J gene is TRBJ1-4, the V gene TRBV6-1; D unclear. Trimming stripped 6 bases from V and 0 bases from J, with 11 bases between. The CDR3 runs to 15 residues. The V gene's germline CDR1 is MNHNS and CDR2 SASEGT. DNA for the CDR3: TGTGCCAGCAGGGTCCCAGGTGCAACTAATGAAAAACTGTTTTTT. Its protein product is CASRVPGATNEKLFF.

This clonotype was picked up a small number of times. The chain joins TRBV19 to TRBJ2-1, with no clear D. The V end was cut by 6 bases, the J end by 1 base, with 10 bases between. Germline assignment: CDR1 LNHDA and CDR2 SQIVND (reference sequence). This CDR3 spans 14 amino acids. CDR3 amino acids: CASRTTGSYNEQFF. CDR3 coding DNA: TGTGCCAGTAGGACGACCGGGTCCTACAATGAGCAGTTCTTC.

This clonotype was seen a handful of times. This chain uses TRBV7-2 with TRBJ2-7; 9 positions agree with TRBD1. There are 17 residues in the CDR3. V lost 4 bases to trimming and J lost 3 bases; unmatched junction nucleotides: 13. The germline V gene has CDR1 SGHTA and CDR2 FQGNSA. CDR3 sequence: CASSSVPTGGVFYEQYF. CDR3 bases: TGTGCCAGCAGCTCAGTACCAACAGGGGGCGTTTTCTACGAGCAGTACTTC. The full variable domain, with the rest looked up from reference TRBV7-2 and TRBJ2-7, is GAGVSQSPSNKVTEKGKDVELRCDPISGHTALYWYRQSLGQGLEFLIYFQGNSAPDKSGLPSDRFSAERTGGSVSTLTIQRTQQEDSAVYLCASSSVPTGGVFYEQYFGPGTRLTVT.

This clonotype has ten or more counts. The J gene is TRBJ2-3, the V gene TRBV12-3 or TRBV12-4, with D possibly TRBD1 on 5 matching bases. The germline V and J ends were trimmed by 6 bases and 0 bases, with 16 bases remaining between them. This CDR3 has 16 residues. The CDR3 protein is CASSPWSGISTDTQYF. CDR3 in DNA: TGTGCCAGCAGCCCTTGGTCAGGGATAAGCACAGATACGCAGTATTTT.